This T cell receptor (beta chain) was sequenced for a study of T-cell memory formation after mild COVID-19. Study findings and constraints: Later expanders leaned CD4+, whereas day 15 to 85 contracting clones were balanced CD4/CD8.

From 5'RACE with constant-segment primers came TCR alpha and TCR beta cDNA libraries that carried sample barcodes and UMIs. MiXCR, run by TCRdb on the 5' RACE reads, gives a single entry per CDR3 protein. This sample has 350,000 to 500,000 distinct CDR3 sequences, with less than 25% found just once. This clonotype was picked up a small number of times. Its antigen remains unidentified. V gave up 3 bases and J gave up 8 bases, with 16 bases separating them. This CDR3 contains 15 residues. Per germline, CDR1 KGHSH and CDR2 LQKENI. The origin of this receptor is an adult woman who had mild COVID-19 (a few samples of this study predate the infection). Cell type and time point are not known. The rearrangement joins TRBV18 to TRBJ1-4; D gene ambiguous. The specimen was PBMCs or a T cell subset sorted from them (not recorded which). CDR3 nucleotides: TGTGCCAGCTCACCCCGGACCAACTTAAGGGAAAAACTGTTTTTT. As protein: CASSPRTNLREKLFF.